What follows are 5 T cell receptor beta chains derived from one specimen sequenced in a study of graft-versus-host responses after intestinal transplantation. The assay was immunoSEQ multiplex PCR, and TCRdb's table has in-frame clones only and misses some. Among 65,000 to 85,000 clones, roughly 92% were seen once, and the ten largest hold less than 8%. The source material was bone marrow, sampled roughly 780 days after intestinal transplantation. These receptors all come from a human patient who received an intestinal transplant, so some T cells may come from the graft donor.

The chain links TRBV6-6 to TRBJ2-7; the D is unclear. V was trimmed by 3 bases and J by 1 base, leaving 13 bases between them. The CDR3 covers 15 residues. Germline V CDR1 and CDR2: MNHNY, SVGAGI (reference sequence). The CDR3 region has the DNA TGTGCCAGCAGTTATGAATTGGGCGCGTCCTACGAGCAGTACTTC. Residues: CASSYELGASYEQYF.

The chain recombines TRBV28 with TRBJ2-7, with 8 bases fitting TRBD2. This CDR3 has 13 residues. The V and J ends lost 4 bases and 6 bases, in that order; junction bases with no gene match: 5. Germline V gene data show CDR1 as MDHEN and CDR2 as SYDVKM. The CDR3 loop is CASSSGLAREQYF. In DNA, the CDR3 is TGTGCCAGCAGTTCTGGACTAGCTCGCGAGCAGTACTTC.

The chain joins TRBV2 to TRBJ2-1; 9 bases are shared with TRBD2. This CDR3 is built from 14 residues. The junction had 10 bases not matched to a gene; V was cut back by 8 bases and J by 8 bases. Germline values: CDR1 SNHLY, CDR2 FYNNEI. In DNA, the CDR3 is TGTGCCAGCGGGGTAGCGGGAGTACTCGATGAGCAGTTCTTC. Amino acid sequence: CASGVAGVLDEQFF. Supplemented by reference TRBV2 and TRBJ2-1, the full variable domain reads EPEVTQTPSHQVTQMGQEVILRCVPISNHLYFYWYRQILGQKVEFLVSFYNNEISEKSEIFDDQFSVERPDGSNFTLKIRSTKLEDSAMYFCASGVAGVLDEQFFGPGTRLTVL.

V and J are TRBV7-6 and TRBJ1-4; D is undetermined. The germline V gene encodes CDR1 SGHVS and CDR2 FNYEAQ. Trimming stripped 1 base from V and 2 bases from J, with 8 bases between. The CDR3 has 15 amino acids. CDR3 sequence (DNA): TGTGCCAGCAGCTTAGTCCAAGGGACTAATGAAAAACTGTTTTTT. Amino acid sequence: CASSLVQGTNEKLFF.

The chain is built from TRBV7-7 and TRBJ2-1, with TRBD2 identical over 7 bases. The CDR3 is made up of 12 amino acids. CDR1 is SSHAT, CDR2 FNYEAQ, per germline (reference sequence). V lost 4 bases and J lost 16; bases outside the gene matches: 10. The CDR3 region has the DNA TGTGCCAGCAGCTCGGGGGGAGGGCCTCTTTTCTTC. This translates into CASSSGGGPLFF. The full variable domain, completed using reference TRBV7-7 and TRBJ2-1, is GAGVSQSPRYKVTKRGQDVTLRCDPISSHATLYWYQQALGQGPEFLTYFNYEAQPDKSGLPSDRFSAERPEGSISTLTIQRTEQRDSAMYRCASSSGGGPLFFGPGTRLTVL.